In this sample, the clone carrying this T cell receptor beta chain turned up many times. As yet, its antigen is unknown. These data are taken from a study of CD8+CD57+ T cells in acquired aplastic anemia. Overall study findings and caveats: A significant difference in CD8+ Simpson's diversity between patients and controls was not found.

Genomic DNA, the template, was used for profiling of the TCR beta VDJ and CDR3. MiXCR, applied by TCRdb to the reads, yields one record per CDR3 protein. This table has about 120,000 distinct CDR3 sequences, over 30% appearing once. The CDR3 runs 14 residues. The germline V and J ends were trimmed by 3 bases and 5 bases, with 15 bases remaining between them. Germline V gene data show CDR1 as SQVTM and CDR2 as ANQGSEA. Previously, flow cytometry had revealed CD8+CD57+ cell expansion in the patients chosen for sequencing. Sampling of blood occurred while the patients had still received no therapy. The specimen sequenced was sorted CD4+, CD8+, or CD8+CD57+ T cells (not recorded which) from PBMCs. The receptor was isolated from a human donor with aplastic anemia. The chain combines TRBV29-1 with TRBJ2-3; either TRBD1 or TRBD2 may supply D (6 bases each). This chain's CDR3 is CSVEFTGAQDTQYF. The CDR3 region has the DNA TGCAGCGTTGAGTTTACGGGGGCTCAAGATACGCAGTATTTT.